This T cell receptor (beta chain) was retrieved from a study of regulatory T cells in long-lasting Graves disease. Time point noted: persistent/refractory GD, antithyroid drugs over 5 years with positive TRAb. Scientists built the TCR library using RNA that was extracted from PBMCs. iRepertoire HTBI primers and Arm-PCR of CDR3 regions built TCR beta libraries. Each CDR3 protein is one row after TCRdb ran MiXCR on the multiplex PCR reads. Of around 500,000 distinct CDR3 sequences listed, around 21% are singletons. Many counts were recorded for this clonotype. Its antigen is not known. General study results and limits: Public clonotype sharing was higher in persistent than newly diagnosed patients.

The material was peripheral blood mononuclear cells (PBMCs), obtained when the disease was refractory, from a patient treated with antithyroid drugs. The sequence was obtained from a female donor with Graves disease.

The CDR3 loop is CATSRGQETTYEQYF. The CDR3 region has the DNA TGTGCCACCAGCCGGGGACAGGAGACTACCTACGAGCAGTACTTC. The gene calls are TRBV15 and TRBJ2-7, with TRBD1 matching 8 bases. The CDR3 has 15 amino acids. V was pared by 5 bases and J by 2 bases, with 8 bases of the junction left unmatched. The germline V gene encodes CDR1 LNHNV and CDR2 YYDKDF (reference sequence). The full variable domain, with the rest looked up from reference TRBV15 and TRBJ2-7, is DAMVIQNPRYQVTQFGKPVTLSCSQTLNHNVMYWYQQKSSQAPKLLFHYYDKDFNNEADTPDNFQSRRPNTSFCFLDIRSPGLGDTAMYLCATSRGQETTYEQYFGPGTRLTVT.